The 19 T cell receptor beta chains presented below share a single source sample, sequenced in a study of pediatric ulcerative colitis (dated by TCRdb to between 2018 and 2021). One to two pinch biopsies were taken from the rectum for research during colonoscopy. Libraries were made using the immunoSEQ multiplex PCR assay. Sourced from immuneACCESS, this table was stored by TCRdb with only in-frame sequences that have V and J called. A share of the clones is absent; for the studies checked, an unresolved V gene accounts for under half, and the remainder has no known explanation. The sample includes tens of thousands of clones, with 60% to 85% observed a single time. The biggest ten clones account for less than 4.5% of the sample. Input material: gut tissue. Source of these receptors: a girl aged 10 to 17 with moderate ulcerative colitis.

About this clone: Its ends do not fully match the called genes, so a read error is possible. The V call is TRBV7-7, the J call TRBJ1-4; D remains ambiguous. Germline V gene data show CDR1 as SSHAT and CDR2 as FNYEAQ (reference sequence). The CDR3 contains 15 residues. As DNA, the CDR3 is TGTGCTAGCAGCTTAGGTGGCAGCAGTAATGAAAAACTGTTTTTT. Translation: CASSLGGSSNEKLFF.

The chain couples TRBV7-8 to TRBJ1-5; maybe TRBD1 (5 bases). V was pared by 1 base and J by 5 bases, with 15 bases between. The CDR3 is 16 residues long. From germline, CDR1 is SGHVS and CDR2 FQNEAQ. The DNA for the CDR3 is TGTGCCAGCAGCTTAGGAGGAAGGGGAGGGTATCAGCCCCAGCATTTT. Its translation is CASSLGGRGGYQPQHF.

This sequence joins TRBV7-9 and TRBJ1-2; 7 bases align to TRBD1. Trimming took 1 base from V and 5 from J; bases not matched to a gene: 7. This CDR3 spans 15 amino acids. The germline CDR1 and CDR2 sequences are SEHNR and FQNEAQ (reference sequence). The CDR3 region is CASSLELRGQYGYTF. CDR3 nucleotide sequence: TGTGCCAGCAGCTTAGAGCTCCGGGGACAGTATGGCTACACCTTC. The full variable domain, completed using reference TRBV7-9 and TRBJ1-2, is DTGVSQNPRHKITKRGQNVTFRCDPISEHNRLYWYRQTLGQGPEFLTYFQNEAQLEKSRLLSDRFSAERPKGSFSTLEIQRTEQGDSAMYLCASSLELRGQYGYTFGSGTRLTVV.

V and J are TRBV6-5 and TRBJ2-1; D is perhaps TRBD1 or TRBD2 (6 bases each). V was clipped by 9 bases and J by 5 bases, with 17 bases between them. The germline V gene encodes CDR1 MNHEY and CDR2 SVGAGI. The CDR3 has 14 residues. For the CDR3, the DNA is TGTGCCAGTCAAATGGGGGGACAAAACAATGAGCAGTTCTTC. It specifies CASQMGGQNNEQFF.

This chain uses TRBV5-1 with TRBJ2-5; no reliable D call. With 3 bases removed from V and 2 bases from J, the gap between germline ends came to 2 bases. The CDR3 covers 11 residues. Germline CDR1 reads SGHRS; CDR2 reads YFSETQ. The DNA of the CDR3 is TGCGCCAGCAGCTCGCAAGAGACCCAGTACTTC. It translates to CASSSQETQYF.

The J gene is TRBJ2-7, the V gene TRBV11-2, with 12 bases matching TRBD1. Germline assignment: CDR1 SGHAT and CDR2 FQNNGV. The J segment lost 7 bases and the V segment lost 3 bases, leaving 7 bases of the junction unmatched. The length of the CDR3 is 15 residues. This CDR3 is CASSFGTGGLMEQYF. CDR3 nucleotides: TGTGCCAGCAGCTTCGGGACAGGGGGCCTCATGGAGCAGTACTTC.

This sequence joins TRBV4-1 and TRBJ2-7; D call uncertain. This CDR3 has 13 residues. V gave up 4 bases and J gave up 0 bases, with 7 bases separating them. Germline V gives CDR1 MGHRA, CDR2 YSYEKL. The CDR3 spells CASSLRSSYEQYF. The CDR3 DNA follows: TGCGCCAGCAGCCTCAGGAGCTCCTACGAGCAGTACTTC.

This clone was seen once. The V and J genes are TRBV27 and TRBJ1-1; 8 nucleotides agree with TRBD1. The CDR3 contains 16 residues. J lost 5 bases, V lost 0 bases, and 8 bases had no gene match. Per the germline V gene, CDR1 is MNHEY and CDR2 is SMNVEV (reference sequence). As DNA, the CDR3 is TGTGCCAGCAGTTTATCCCCGACAGGGGCCCGGACTGAAGCTTTCTTT. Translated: CASSLSPTGARTEAFF.

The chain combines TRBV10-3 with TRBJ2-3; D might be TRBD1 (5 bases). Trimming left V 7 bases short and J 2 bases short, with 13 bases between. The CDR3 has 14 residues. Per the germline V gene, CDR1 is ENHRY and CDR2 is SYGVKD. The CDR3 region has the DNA TGTGCCATCAATGGTGGGGCATCCACAGATACGCAGTATTTT. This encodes CAINGGASTDTQYF.

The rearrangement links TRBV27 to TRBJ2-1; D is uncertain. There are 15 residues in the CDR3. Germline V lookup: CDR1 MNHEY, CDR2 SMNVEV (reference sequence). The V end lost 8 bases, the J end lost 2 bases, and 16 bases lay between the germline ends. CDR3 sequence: CASYKRVGTYNEQFF. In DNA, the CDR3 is TGTGCCAGCTATAAGAGAGTAGGGACCTACAATGAGCAGTTCTTC.

CDR3 coding DNA: TGTGCCACCAGCAGAGGAAGGCGACTAGCGACAGATACGCAGTATTTT. Protein product: CATSRGRRLATDTQYF. The gene calls are TRBV15 and TRBJ2-3; 8 positions match TRBD2. Germline V lookup: CDR1 LNHNV, CDR2 YYDKDF (reference sequence). J was trimmed by 3 bases and V by 1 base; bases with no gene match: 6. The CDR3 spans 16 residues.

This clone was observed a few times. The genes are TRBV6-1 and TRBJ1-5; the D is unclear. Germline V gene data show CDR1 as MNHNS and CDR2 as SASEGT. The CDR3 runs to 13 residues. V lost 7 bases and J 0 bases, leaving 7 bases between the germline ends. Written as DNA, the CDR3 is TGTGCCAGCATGGAGTCTAGCAATCAGCCCCAGCATTTT. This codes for CASMESSNQPQHF.

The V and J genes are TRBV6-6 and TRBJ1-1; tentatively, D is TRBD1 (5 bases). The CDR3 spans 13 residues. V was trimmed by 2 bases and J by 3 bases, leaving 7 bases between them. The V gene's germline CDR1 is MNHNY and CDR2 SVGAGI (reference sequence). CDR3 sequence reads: CASSYGADTEAFF. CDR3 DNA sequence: TGTGCCAGCAGTTACGGGGCGGACACTGAAGCTTTCTTT.

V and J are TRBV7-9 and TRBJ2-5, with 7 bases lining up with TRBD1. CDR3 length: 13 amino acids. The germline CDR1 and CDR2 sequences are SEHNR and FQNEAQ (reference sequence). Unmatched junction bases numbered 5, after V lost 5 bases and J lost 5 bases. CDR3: CASSPGTVETQYF. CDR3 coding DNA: TGTGCCAGCAGCCCCGGGACAGTCGAGACCCAGTACTTC. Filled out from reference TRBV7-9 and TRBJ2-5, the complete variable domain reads DTGVSQNPRHKITKRGQNVTFRCDPISEHNRLYWYRQTLGQGPEFLTYFQNEAQLEKSRLLSDRFSAERPKGSFSTLEIQRTEQGDSAMYLCASSPGTVETQYFGPGTRLLVL.

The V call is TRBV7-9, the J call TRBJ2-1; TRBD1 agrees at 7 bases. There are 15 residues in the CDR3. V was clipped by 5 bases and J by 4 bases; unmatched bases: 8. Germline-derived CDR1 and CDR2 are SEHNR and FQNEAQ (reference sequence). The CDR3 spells CASSHPQGIYNEQFF. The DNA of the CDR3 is TGTGCCAGCAGCCATCCACAGGGGATTTACAATGAGCAGTTCTTC.

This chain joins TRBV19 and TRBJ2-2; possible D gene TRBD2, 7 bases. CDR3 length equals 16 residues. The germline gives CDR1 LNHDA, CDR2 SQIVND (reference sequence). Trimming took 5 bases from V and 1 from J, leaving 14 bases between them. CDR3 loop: CASSSSGGWNTGELFF. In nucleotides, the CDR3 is TGTGCCAGTAGTTCCTCGGGGGGCTGGAACACCGGGGAGCTGTTTTTT.

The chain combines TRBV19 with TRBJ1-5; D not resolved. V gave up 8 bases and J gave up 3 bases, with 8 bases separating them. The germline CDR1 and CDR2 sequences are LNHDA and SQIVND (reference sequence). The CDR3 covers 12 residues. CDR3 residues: CASQDFNQPQHF. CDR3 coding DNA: TGTGCCAGTCAGGATTTCAATCAGCCCCAGCATTTT.

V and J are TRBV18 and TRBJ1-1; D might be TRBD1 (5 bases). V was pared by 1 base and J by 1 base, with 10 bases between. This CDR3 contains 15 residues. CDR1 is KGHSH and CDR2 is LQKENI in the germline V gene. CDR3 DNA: TGTGCCAGCTCACCACTCCAGGGAAAGAACACTGAAGCTTTCTTT. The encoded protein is CASSPLQGKNTEAFF.

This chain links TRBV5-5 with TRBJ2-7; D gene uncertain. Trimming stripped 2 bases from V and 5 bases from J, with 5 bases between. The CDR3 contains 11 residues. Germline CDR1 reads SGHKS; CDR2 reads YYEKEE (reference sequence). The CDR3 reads CASSFRDEQYF. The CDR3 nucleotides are TGTGCCAGCAGCTTCCGGGACGAGCAGTACTTC.